This TCR beta chain stems from a study of patients and donors after allogeneic stem cell transplantation. The junction had 22 bases not matched to a gene; V was cut back by 5 bases and J by 1 base. Germline lookup yields CDR1 SGHVS and CDR2 FQNEAQ. CDR3 length equals 20 residues. TCRdb ran MiXCR on the RT-PCR reads and lists one entry per CDR3 protein. The sample shows about a million distinct CDR3 sequences, roughly 18% of them seen only once. The chain combines TRBV7-8 with TRBJ2-7; 8 nucleotides agree with TRBD1. The specimen was blood, either unsorted or a sorted T cell fraction (not recorded which). The TCR comes from a human donor who was either an allogeneic HSCT recipient or a stem cell or donor lymphocyte infusion donor (not recorded which). It is not recorded whose cells these are; they may come from a transplant donor. The CDR3 coding sequence is TGTGCCAGCAGCGTCGGCTACCCGGGACAGGCCCAGTCTAGATCCTACGAGCAGTACTTC. This encodes CASSVGYPGQAQSRSYEQYF. Using reference TRBV7-8 and TRBJ2-7 for the parts outside the CDR3, the full variable domain is GAGVSQSPRYKVAKRGQDVALRCDPISGHVSLFWYQQALGQGPEFLTYFQNEAQLDKSGLPSDRFFAERPEGSVSTLKIQRTQQEDSAVYLCASSVGYPGQAQSRSYEQYFGPGTRLTVT.